Listed below are T cell receptor beta chains from one sample, sequenced in a study of T cell responses to AZD1222 COVID-19 vaccine. Data came from immunoSEQ multiplex PCR; TCRdb stores just in-frame clones and leaves some out. The profile shows about 110,000 clones, about nine tenths of them singletons. The sample in question was peripheral blood, obtained on day 0 of AZD1222 vaccination. The origin of the receptors is an adult in good health. The CDR3 runs from the conserved cysteine through the conserved F or W. The D gene is left open where the match is weak. Size is stated for part of the rows, as once, few or many counts, or as a class when the clone is expanded.

.	once	TRBV12-5	TRBJ2-1	TGTGCTAGTGGTGGGTCGGAACCCCGAAATGAGCAGTTCTTC	CASGGSEPRNEQFF
TRBD1	.	TRBV19	TRBJ2-7	TGTGCCAGTAGTATCCGGACAGGGTTGGGGGAGCAGTACTTC	CASSIRTGLGEQYF
.	.	TRBV6-5	TRBJ2-3	TGTGCCTCCTGCTACCAGGGACCCACAGATACGCAGTATTTT	CASCYQGPTDTQYF
TRBD2	.	TRBV7-2	TRBJ2-1	TGTGCCAGCAGCCCATGGACTAGCGGGGGGGCACGGGAGCAGTTCTTC	CASSPWTSGGAREQFF
TRBD1	once	TRBV6-1	TRBJ1-6	TGTGCCAGCAGAGAAAGGGACAGGGCTAACTATAATTCACCCCTCCACTTT	CASRERDRANYNSPLHF
.	.	TRBV9	TRBJ1-2	TGTGCCAGCAAGAGAGGCTATGGCTACACCTTC	CASKRGYGYTF
TRBD1	few	TRBV7-9	TRBJ1-4	TGTGCCAGCAGCTTAGGGACAGGGGGCGCGTCGGGAGAAAAACTGTTTTTT	CASSLGTGGASGEKLFF
.	.	TRBV6-5	TRBJ2-7	TGTGCCAGCAGGCCGCTTGCCTACGAGCAGTACTTC	CASRPLAYEQYF
TRBD1	.	TRBV18	TRBJ1-2	TGTGCCAGCTCACCAGAAAGACAGGGGGCTCATGGCTACACCTTC	CASSPERQGAHGYTF
TRBD2	.	TRBV7-9	TRBJ2-7	TGTGCCAGCAGCTTAGATCCTAGCGGTTTCTACGAGCAGTACTTC	CASSLDPSGFYEQYF
.	.	TRBV3-1/TRBV3-2	TRBJ2-3	TGTGCCAGCAGCCAATCCACAGATACGCAGTATTTT	CASSQSTDTQYF
TRBD1	.	TRBV7-2	TRBJ2-7	TGTGCCAGCAGCTTAGGAGTCCCCGGACAGGGGCCCTACGAGCAGTACTTC	CASSLGVPGQGPYEQYF
TRBD1	.	TRBV11-3	TRBJ2-5	TGTGCCAGCAGCCCGGGACAGGTGGAGACCCAGTACTTC	CASSPGQVETQYF
.	.	TRBV28	TRBJ2-7	TGTGCCAGCAGTCCTCCCGGGGGGCGGGAGCAGTACTTC	CASSPPGGREQYF
TRBD2	.	TRBV4-2	TRBJ2-7	TGTGCCAGCAGCCAAGATGGAATAGCGGGAGAGTACGAGCAGTACTTC	CASSQDGIAGEYEQYF
.	.	TRBV3-1/TRBV3-2	TRBJ2-7	TGTGCCAGCAGCCCCCGGGGCGGTAGCGTGGACGAGCAGTACTTC	CASSPRGGSVDEQYF
TRBD2	.	TRBV28	TRBJ2-7	TGTGCCAGCAGTCCCCAGCGGGAGCGGGGGCAGTACTTC	CASSPQRERGQYF
.	.	TRBV5-1	TRBJ1-4	TGCGCCAGCAGCTTTCAAGACCCAACTAATGAAAAACTGTTTTTT	CASSFQDPTNEKLFF
.	once	TRBV19	TRBJ2-7	TGTGCCAGTAGTACTGGGCACTACGAGCAGTACTTC	CASSTGHYEQYF
.	once	TRBV28	TRBJ1-5	TGTGCCAGCAGTCTTCAGGGAAATCAGCCCCAGCATTTT	CASSLQGNQPQHF
.	.	TRBV5-5	TRBJ1-5	TGTGCCAGCAGCTTGAATGGGGGGAGGGATCAGCCCCAGCATTTT	CASSLNGGRDQPQHF
.	.	TRBV23-1	TRBJ2-2	TGCGCCAGCAGAGTTACGGGGGATTGGCGGGAGCTGTTTTTT	CASRVTGDWRELFF
.	medium-sized	TRBV4-2	TRBJ2-7	TGTGCCAGCAGCCCCTCTCCCGGACAGTTTCACGAGCAGTACTTC	CASSPSPGQFHEQYF
.	.	TRBV28	TRBJ1-1	TGTGCCAGCAGTTTAGGGGGGGCGGGACACTTGAACACTGAAGCTTTCTTT	CASSLGGAGHLNTEAFF